These 5 T cell receptor beta chains were all obtained from the same sample, sequenced in a study of T-cell memory formation after mild COVID-19. TCRdb analysed the 5' RACE reads with MiXCR anew, one entry per CDR3 protein. The repertoire includes approximately 300,000 distinct CDR3 sequences, approximately 15% of them detected once, and 22% sits in the top ten. Specimen: PBMCs or a T cell subset sorted from them (not recorded which). The receptors stem from a man between 18 and 35 years old who had mild COVID-19 (a few samples of this study predate the infection). Cell type and time point are not known.

This chain joins TRBV30 and TRBJ2-7, with D perhaps TRBD2 (5 bases). CDR3 length: 14 residues. Trimming removed 5 bases from V and 1 base from J, with 15 bases in between. CDR1 GTSNPN and CDR2 SVGIG come from the germline V gene (reference sequence). The CDR3 is CAWGFGVISYEQYF. CDR3 nucleotide sequence: TGTGCCTGGGGCTTCGGGGTCATATCCTACGAGCAGTACTTC. Combining the CDR3 with reference TRBV30 and TRBJ2-7 gives the whole variable domain SQTIHQWPATLVQPVGSPLSLECTVEGTSNPNLYWYRQAAGRGLQLLFYSVGIGQISSEVPQNLSASRPQDRQFILSSKKLLLSDSGFYLCAWGFGVISYEQYFGPGTRLTVT.

This clonotype was observed a handful of times. The genes are TRBV18 and TRBJ1-2; the match to TRBD1 covers 8 bases. Trimming cost V 1 base and J 0 bases; bases outside gene matches: 1. This CDR3 spans 15 amino acids. Per germline, CDR1 KGHSH and CDR2 LQKENI. In nucleotides, the CDR3 is TGTGCCAGCTCACCACTGGACAGGGCTAACTATGGCTACACCTTC. This sequence encodes CASSPLDRANYGYTF. Variable domain in full (rest from reference TRBV18 and TRBJ1-2): NAGVMQNPRHLVRRRGQEARLRCSPMKGHSHVYWYRQLPEEGLKFMVYLQKENIIDESGMPKERFSAEFPKEGPSILRIQQVVRGDSAAYFCASSPLDRANYGYTFGSGTRLTVV.

The chain has TRBV7-8 and TRBJ1-2, with 7 bases aligning to TRBD1. Germline CDR1 SGHVS, CDR2 FQNEAQ. The CDR3 has 17 amino acids. The J segment lost 0 bases and the V segment lost 5 bases, leaving 12 bases of the junction unmatched. The CDR3 protein is CASSGTSRDSSNYGYTF. Here the CDR3 DNA reads TGTGCCAGCAGCGGGACCAGCCGGGACAGCTCTAACTATGGCTACACCTTC.

This clonotype was observed a few times. This chain connects TRBV7-8 to TRBJ2-7, with D tentatively TRBD1 or TRBD2 (6 bases each). The CDR3 extends over 15 amino acids. V was shortened by 1 base and J by 2 bases, with 12 bases between the two germline ends. Germline CDR1 reads SGHVS; CDR2 reads FQNEAQ. The CDR3 DNA sequence: TGTGCCAGCAGCTTAGAGGTGGGGGGCACCTACGAGCAGTACGTC. Its protein product is CASSLEVGGTYEQYV.

This clonotype appeared a few times. The rearrangement links TRBV2 to TRBJ2-3, with 7 bases lining up with TRBD2. Germline CDR1 and CDR2: SNHLY and FYNNEI. The CDR3 runs 16 residues. V lost 6 bases and J lost 6; bases outside the gene matches: 15. The CDR3 spells CASRDGLGRVADTQYF. The CDR3 coding sequence is TGTGCCAGCAGAGATGGACTAGGGCGAGTTGCGGATACGCAGTATTTT.